This T cell receptor beta chain was found in a study of blood T cell repertoires in COVID-19. Original processing notes: By means of reference gene primer amplification, nucleated cell counts were estimated. Profiling relied on immunoSEQ multiplex PCR, and the TCRdb table lists in-frame clones only, not all of them. For V, J and clone size, that table is used; D and trimming come from the DNA. This table holds roughly 390,000 clones, roughly 85% found once. CDR3 length: 15 residues. V trimming: 4 bases; J trimming: 4 bases; junction bases outside the gene matches: 7. CDR1 and CDR2 from the germline V gene are SGHDN and FVKESK. This clone was recorded once.

The chain has TRBV14 and TRBJ1-2; 9 positions agree with TRBD1. The sequence derives from a young woman with acute or convalescent COVID-19. The sample comprised peripheral blood. The CDR3 nucleotides are TGTGCCAGCAGCCCACACAGGGGGCAGGTCTATGGCTACACCTTC. It yields the protein CASSPHRGQVYGYTF.